This T cell receptor beta chain originates from a study of T cells in Graves' hyperthyroidism and ophthalmopathy. The wider study: Peripheral blood samples were taken at initial diagnosis, prior to any treatment. Findings and limits, study-wide: Most thyroid clonotypes expanded above 0.001 appeared in blood too.

This CDR3 is built from 16 residues. The J segment lost 5 bases and the V segment lost 5 bases, leaving 6 bases of the junction unmatched. The germline V gene encodes CDR1 SGHTA and CDR2 FQGNSA. The investigators amplified TCR beta CDR3 regions from RNA transcripts. In the first-round RT-PCR of the TCR CDR3, the HTBI primer set was used. TCRdb recomputed calls from the multiplex PCR reads with MiXCR, one row per CDR3 protein. The repertoire holds almost 35,000 distinct CDR3 sequences, about 52% seen once, with under 30% in the top ten. As to this clonotype: Its antigen is still unknown.

The sample was blood. The receptor comes from a woman in her thirties or forties with Graves' ophthalmopathy. The rearrangement uses TRBV7-2 and TRBJ2-2, with 12 nucleotides matching TRBD1. In DNA form, the CDR3 reads TGTGCCAGCAGCCTAAGGGACAGGGGGCTAACCGGGGAGCTGTTTTTT. The encoded protein is CASSLRDRGLTGELFF.